This passage covers 27 T cell receptor beta chains from one sample sequenced in a study of blood T cell repertoires in COVID-19. Assay used: immunoSEQ multiplex PCR; TCRdb lists only in-frame clones, some missing. The sample contains 300,000 to 350,000 clones, roughly 90% of which appear only once. The sample taken for sequencing was peripheral blood. These receptors were collected from a man between 25 and 39 years old with COVID-19, enrolled during active disease.

V is TRBV5-6 and J is TRBJ2-7; maybe TRBD2 (5 bases). Germline V gives CDR1 SGHDT, CDR2 YYEEEE. V shed 0 bases and J shed 4 bases, with 17 bases lying between them. The CDR3 length is 16 residues. This chain's CDR3 is CASSLARSGLLYEQYF. The CDR3 DNA follows: TGTGCCAGCAGCTTGGCACGGAGCGGTTTGCTTTACGAGCAGTACTTC.

This chain links TRBV6-1 with TRBJ1-5; TRBD1 matches 7 bases. From germline, CDR1 is MNHNS and CDR2 SASEGT. Trimming at V came to 0 bases and at J to 4 bases, leaving 3 bases not matched to a gene. The CDR3 is 15 amino acids. The CDR3 reads CASSEAGGENQPQHF. In DNA, the CDR3 is TGTGCCAGCAGTGAAGCAGGGGGCGAGAATCAGCCCCAGCATTTT.

This clone showed up just once. This sequence joins TRBV7-2 and TRBJ2-1; 7 nucleotides agree with TRBD2. Trimming took 2 bases from V and 4 from J; bases not matched to a gene: 11. The germline V gene encodes CDR1 SGHTA and CDR2 FQGNSA. The CDR3 has 17 amino acids. DNA of the CDR3: TGTGCCAGCAGCTTAAGGTCTTGGGGCGGGGGATACAATGAGCAGTTCTTC. Its protein is CASSLRSWGGGYNEQFF.

This clone came up once. The chain combines TRBV6-5 with TRBJ1-5; D not resolved. V was pared by 0 bases and J by 4 bases, with 7 bases between. This CDR3 has 14 amino acids. CDR1 and CDR2 (germline): MNHEY, SVGAGI. CDR3 nucleotide sequence: TGTGCCAGCAGTTACTCGTTTAGTAATCAGCCCCAGCATTTT. Translating gives CASSYSFSNQPQHF.

This clone has just one count. This sequence joins TRBV7-2 and TRBJ2-3; 10 nucleotides line up with TRBD2. This CDR3 has 14 residues. V lost 4 bases, J lost 4 bases, and 2 bases stayed unmatched. Germline CDR1 and CDR2: SGHTA and FQGNSA. CDR3 loop: CASSWLAGADTQYF. The CDR3 DNA follows: TGTGCCAGCAGCTGGCTAGCGGGGGCAGATACGCAGTATTTT.

The J gene is TRBJ1-2, the V gene TRBV24-1; D might be TRBD1 (6 bases). Germline V gene data show CDR1 as KGHDR and CDR2 as SFDVKD. This CDR3 comprises 15 residues. V was cut by 3 bases and J by 4 bases, with 14 bases left in between. The CDR3 coding sequence is TGTGCCACCAGTGATCACCCTACAGGGAGCTATGGCTACACCTTC. The encoded protein is CATSDHPTGSYGYTF.

The rearrangement links TRBV29-1 to TRBJ1-4, with 9 positions matching TRBD1. Germline loops: CDR1 SQVTM, CDR2 ANQGSEA. Unmatched junction bases numbered 3, after V lost 3 bases and J lost 7 bases. The CDR3 consists of 13 residues. CDR3: CSVETGGREKLFF. The CDR3 region has the DNA TGCAGCGTTGAGACAGGGGGACGTGAAAAACTGTTTTTT.

The rearrangement joins TRBV10-3 to TRBJ1-1; 7 nucleotides agree with TRBD1. V lost 8 bases to trimming and J lost 1 base; unmatched junction nucleotides: 4. The CDR3 is 13 amino acids. CDR1 ENHRY and CDR2 SYGVKD come from the germline V gene. DNA of the CDR3: TGTGCCATCTGGGGACAGTCGAACACTGAAGCTTTCTTT. Its protein is CAIWGQSNTEAFF.

The chain carries TRBV28 and TRBJ2-1, with D possibly TRBD2 on 6 matching bases. CDR3 length: 12 residues. Germline assignment: CDR1 MDHEN and CDR2 SYDVKM. V gave up 5 bases and J gave up 10 bases, with 12 bases separating them. Here the CDR3 DNA reads TGTGCCAGCAGTACCCTTACTAGCGAGCAGTTCTTC. This translates into CASSTLTSEQFF.

The chain recombines TRBV7-9 with TRBJ1-2, with 8 bases that match TRBD1. Per the germline V gene, CDR1 is SEHNR and CDR2 is FQNEAQ (reference sequence). The length of the CDR3 is 15 residues. V lost 2 bases to trimming and J lost 8 bases; unmatched junction nucleotides: 10. For the CDR3, the DNA is TGTGCCAGCAGCTTACGACAAGGACAGGGAGAGGGCTACACCTTC. It specifies CASSLRQGQGEGYTF.

The genes are TRBV2 and TRBJ1-3; possible D gene TRBD1, 6 bases. The germline V and J ends were trimmed by 9 bases and 2 bases, with 17 bases remaining between them. The V gene's germline CDR1 is SNHLY and CDR2 FYNNEI. This CDR3 has 15 amino acids. The DNA for the CDR3 is TGTGCCAGGGGGACACAGGACCCTACTGGAAACACCATATATTTT. Its translation: CARGTQDPTGNTIYF. Looking up the rest from reference TRBV2 and TRBJ1-3 gives the full variable domain: EPEVTQTPSHQVTQMGQEVILRCVPISNHLYFYWYRQILGQKVEFLVSFYNNEISEKSEIFDDQFSVERPDGSNFTLKIRSTKLEDSAMYFCARGTQDPTGNTIYFGEGSWLTVV.

V is TRBV6-2 or TRBV6-3 and J is TRBJ2-1, with TRBD2 identical over 13 bases. CDR3 length: 15 amino acids. Germline CDR1 is MNHEY and CDR2 is SVGEGT. The V and J ends lost 4 bases and 7 bases, in that order; junction bases with no gene match: 4. CDR3 in amino acids: CASSSGLAGVNEQFF. CDR3 coding DNA: TGTGCCAGCAGTTCCGGACTAGCGGGAGTTAATGAGCAGTTCTTC.

The chain couples TRBV15 to TRBJ2-1, with TRBD2 matching over 7 bases. The CDR3 contains 12 residues. After removal of 6 bases from V and 7 bases from J, the junction contained 3 bases not matched to a gene. Germline V gives CDR1 LNHNV, CDR2 YYDKDF (reference sequence). CDR3 residues: CATRASGNEQFF. The CDR3 nucleotides are TGTGCCACCAGGGCTAGCGGTAATGAGCAGTTCTTC.

This clone was recorded only once. The chain recombines TRBV4-3 with TRBJ1-6, with 9 bases aligning to TRBD1. Trimming cost V 3 bases and J 10 bases; bases outside gene matches: 10. The length of the CDR3 is 16 residues. Germline assignment: CDR1 LGHNA and CDR2 YSLEER. The CDR3 nucleotides read TGCGCCAGCAGCCAGTCGTTGGCGACAGGGGGATCACCCCTCCACTTT. It specifies CASSQSLATGGSPLHF.

The V call is TRBV7-3, the J call TRBJ2-1, with 7 positions matching TRBD2. The germline CDR1 and CDR2 sequences are SGHTA and FQGTGA. Trimming took 10 bases from V and 9 from J; bases not matched to a gene: 12. This CDR3 is built from 13 residues. The DNA of the CDR3 is TGTGCCACCTCCTGGGAGGGTTCGGGTGAGCAGTTCTTC. Translated, it gives CATSWEGSGEQFF. Using reference TRBV7-3 and TRBJ2-1 for the parts outside the CDR3, the full variable domain is GAGVSQTPSNKVTEKGKYVELRCDPISGHTALYWYRQSLGQGPEFLIYFQGTGAADDSGLPNDRFFAVRPEGSVSTLKIQRTERGDSAVYLCATSWEGSGEQFFGPGTRLTVL.

The chain employs TRBV6-5 and TRBJ1-6; 9 positions agree with TRBD1. Germline CDR1 is MNHEY and CDR2 is SVGAGI. The CDR3 contains 15 residues. Germline trimming cut 5 bases from V and 7 bases from J; bases unmatched to any gene: 6. The CDR3 reads CASSLRQGDNSPLHF. The CDR3 nucleotides are TGTGCCAGCAGTCTAAGACAGGGGGACAATTCACCCCTCCACTTT.

The chain employs TRBV6-5 and TRBJ1-3; D is perhaps TRBD1 (5 bases). CDR1 is MNHEY, CDR2 SVGAGI, per germline. V was trimmed by 2 bases and J by 2 bases, leaving 13 bases between them. The CDR3 contains 16 residues. CDR3 amino acids: CASSYEITGPGNTIYF. The DNA of the CDR3 is TGTGCCAGCAGTTACGAGATTACAGGTCCTGGAAACACCATATATTTT.

V and J are TRBV27 and TRBJ1-5; D ambiguous. V lost 0 bases to trimming and J lost 3 bases, with 18 bases between them. This CDR3 contains 18 residues. CDR1 is MNHEY and CDR2 is SMNVEV in the germline V gene (reference sequence). The CDR3 protein is CASSLSQPPGGPNQPQHF. Here the CDR3 DNA reads TGTGCCAGCAGTTTATCCCAGCCCCCAGGAGGGCCCAATCAGCCCCAGCATTTT.

The rearrangement links TRBV7-2 to TRBJ2-5, with a tentative D call TRBD2 (5 bases). The germline CDR1 and CDR2 sequences are SGHTA and FQGNSA. Trimming stripped 6 bases from V and 2 bases from J, with 13 bases between. The CDR3 is made up of 14 amino acids. The DNA for the CDR3 is TGTGCCAGCAGTTATGACTATTTACAAGAGACCCAGTACTTC. Amino acid sequence: CASSYDYLQETQYF.

This clone has just one count. This chain connects TRBV24-1 to TRBJ2-5, with 10 nucleotides matching TRBD2. Germline V gene lookup returns CDR1 KGHDR and CDR2 SFDVKD. The ends lost 5 bases at V and 7 bases at J; junction bases unmatched: 12. This CDR3 contains 16 residues. The CDR3 sequence: CATSGLDTSGKGTQYF. CDR3 DNA: TGTGCCACCAGTGGCTTGGATACTAGCGGGAAGGGGACCCAGTACTTC.

The chain is built from TRBV27 and TRBJ2-7; D gene ambiguous. From germline, CDR1 is MNHEY and CDR2 SMNVEV (reference sequence). The V end lost 5 bases, the J end lost 0 bases, and 17 bases lay between the germline ends. This CDR3 comprises 16 residues. The CDR3 is CASSPTVVALSYEQYF. In nucleotides, the CDR3 is TGTGCCAGCAGTCCTACCGTGGTAGCCCTCTCCTACGAGCAGTACTTC.

The rearrangement joins TRBV4-3 to TRBJ2-7; D perhaps matches TRBD1 (6 bases). Germline CDR1 LGHNA, CDR2 YSLEER. Trimming took off 0 bases at V and 1 base at J, with 25 bases between the two ends. This CDR3 region has 20 residues. As DNA, the CDR3 is TGCGCCAGCAGCCAAGAGTGGGGCAGGGGTTTCTTTGTTGTATCCTACGAGCAGTACTTC. Protein: CASSQEWGRGFFVVSYEQYF.

This chain joins TRBV7-2 and TRBJ2-2, with 8 bases aligning to TRBD2. This CDR3 is built from 16 residues. Germline V gene sequence: CDR1 SGHTA, CDR2 FQGNSA. V gave up 1 base and J gave up 5 bases; unmatched junction bases: 6. This chain's CDR3 is CASSLVAGGWTGELFF. The CDR3 region has the DNA TGTGCCAGCAGCTTAGTGGCGGGAGGATGGACCGGGGAGCTGTTTTTT.

The CDR3 loop is CASSFNDLKRGRFIGDEQFF. CDR3 nucleotides: TGTGCCAGCAGTTTCAACGACCTCAAAAGGGGGCGCTTTATAGGCGATGAGCAGTTCTTC. The rearrangement links TRBV28 to TRBJ2-1; 7 bases fit TRBD1. Germline values: CDR1 MDHEN, CDR2 SYDVKM. Trimming at V came to 3 bases and at J to 8 bases, leaving 25 bases not matched to a gene. The CDR3 consists of 20 residues. Full variable domain (missing parts from reference TRBV28 and TRBJ2-1): DVKVTQSSRYLVKRTGEKVFLECVQDMDHENMFWYRQDPGLGLRLIYFSYDVKMKEKGDIPEGYSVSREKKERFSLILESASTNQTSMYLCASSFNDLKRGRFIGDEQFFGPGTRLTVL.

The chain joins TRBV19 to TRBJ2-7, with TRBD1 identical over 12 bases. Trimming removed 6 bases from V and 4 bases from J; junction bases left unmatched: 7. CDR3 size: 15 residues. Germline lookup yields CDR1 LNHDA and CDR2 SQIVND (reference sequence). Written as DNA, the CDR3 is TGTGCCAGTAGGGGGACAGGGGGCGCTTCATACGAGCAGTACTTC. Its translation is CASRGTGGASYEQYF.

The chain recombines TRBV29-1 with TRBJ2-7, with 9 bases lining up with TRBD1. The germline gives CDR1 SQVTM, CDR2 ANQGSEA. The CDR3 is made up of 16 amino acids. V dropped 0 bases and J dropped 6; count of bases not matched to a gene: 12. As DNA, the CDR3 is TGCAGCGTTGAAGATGGGGCGCGGACAGGGGTTTTCGAGCAGTACTTC. Translating gives CSVEDGARTGVFEQYF.

The chain recombines TRBV5-5 with TRBJ1-4, with D uncertain. Per germline, CDR1 SGHKS and CDR2 YYEKEE (reference sequence). V was cut by 1 base and J by 5 bases, with 9 bases left in between. The CDR3 length is 14 residues. The CDR3 sequence: CASSLYIGNEKLFF. The CDR3 bases are TGTGCCAGCAGCTTGTATATTGGCAATGAAAAACTGTTTTTT.